The 10 T cell receptor beta chains listed next were all sequenced from one sample in a study of OX40 agonist ivuxolimab in advanced cancers. The repertoire was sequenced with immunoSEQ multiplex PCR; TCRdb's copy has only in-frame clones and lacks some. This sample has 65,000 to 85,000 clones, with more than 80% found just once. Sequenced material: CD4+ or CD8+ T cells sorted from blood, taken in a trial of the OX40 agonist ivuxolimab. Receptor source: an adult with an advanced solid tumor such as melanoma, head and neck, liver or kidney cancer.

This sequence joins TRBV19 and TRBJ2-3; 9 positions agree with TRBD1. Germline lookup yields CDR1 LNHDA and CDR2 SQIVND (reference sequence). The length of the CDR3 is 14 residues. With V trimmed by 8 bases and J by 4 bases, 7 bases remained unmatched. The CDR3 bases are TGTGCCAGTGTCGACAGGGGGGCTCCAGATACGCAGTATTTT. Amino acids: CASVDRGAPDTQYF.

The CDR3 loop is CASSSRPPAGGYGYTF. The CDR3 region has the DNA TGTGCCAGCAGCTCCCGGCCCCCGGCAGGGGGCTATGGCTACACCTTC. The chain has TRBV7-9 and TRBJ1-2; 7 bases fit TRBD1. The germline V gene has CDR1 SEHNR and CDR2 FQNEAQ (reference sequence). Trimming removed 4 bases from V and 4 bases from J; junction bases left unmatched: 12. The CDR3 is 16 amino acids. Filled out from reference TRBV7-9 and TRBJ1-2, the complete variable domain reads DTGVSQNPRHKITKRGQNVTFRCDPISEHNRLYWYRQTLGQGPEFLTYFQNEAQLEKSRLLSDRFSAERPKGSFSTLEIQRTEQGDSAMYLCASSSRPPAGGYGYTFGSGTRLTVV.

This clone came up a few times. The chain joins TRBV9 to TRBJ2-1, with D maybe TRBD1 (6 bases). Trimming shortened V by 3 bases and J by 9 bases, and 19 bases separated the two germline ends. The germline CDR1 and CDR2 sequences are SGDLS and YYNGEE. This CDR3 region has 15 residues. CDR3: CASSANGQSRSEQFF. The CDR3 DNA is TGTGCCAGCAGCGCGAACGGACAGTCCAGGAGTGAGCAGTTCTTC.

The CDR3 here is CASTEDRGTGNTIYF. DNA for the CDR3: TGCGCCAGCACCGAGGACAGGGGGACTGGAAACACCATATATTTT. The V and J genes are TRBV23-1 and TRBJ1-3; 10 bases fit TRBD1. TRBV23-1 is an ORF, and what it does is uncertain. This CDR3 has 15 residues. V lost 7 bases to trimming and J lost 2 bases; unmatched junction nucleotides: 5.

The genes are TRBV2 and TRBJ2-3; D is uncertain. The CDR3 has 15 residues. In germline, CDR1 is SNHLY, CDR2 FYNNEI. V lost 7 bases, J lost 0 bases, and 14 bases lay in between. CDR3 sequence: CASKGAVTSTDTQYF. Here the CDR3 DNA reads TGTGCCAGCAAGGGTGCCGTAACTAGCACAGATACGCAGTATTTT.

This chain links TRBV28 with TRBJ2-1, with 9 bases identical to TRBD1. V shed 2 bases, J shed 3 bases, and the junction held 5 bases outside the gene matches. Germline values: CDR1 MDHEN, CDR2 SYDVKM. The CDR3 is 16 residues long. CDR3 bases: TGTGCCAGCAGTTTAGGGGGGACAGGGTACTACAATGAGCAGTTCTTC. The encoded protein is CASSLGGTGYYNEQFF.

The J gene is TRBJ2-2, the V gene TRBV28, with a possible D match to TRBD2 (6 bases). CDR1 and CDR2 (germline): MDHEN, SYDVKM. The germline V and J ends were trimmed by 2 bases and 4 bases, with 11 bases remaining between them. The CDR3 covers 15 residues. The CDR3: CASSLVLGGTGELFF. In nucleotides, the CDR3 is TGTGCCAGCAGTTTAGTCCTCGGGGGCACCGGGGAGCTGTTTTTT.

The CDR3 loop reads CASSLSPLRDRVNEQFF. In DNA form, the CDR3 reads TGTGCCAGCAGTTTGAGTCCCCTCCGGGACAGGGTAAATGAGCAGTTCTTC. This sequence joins TRBV27 and TRBJ2-1, with TRBD1 matching 9 bases. V lost 3 bases and J lost 7; bases outside the gene matches: 13. CDR1 is MNHEY, CDR2 SMNVEV, per germline (reference sequence). This CDR3 spans 17 amino acids.

The rearrangement uses TRBV15 and TRBJ1-5; D unresolved. This CDR3 has 12 residues. The germline V gene has CDR1 LNHNV and CDR2 YYDKDF (reference sequence). V shed 3 bases and J shed 5 bases, with 5 bases lying between them. The CDR3 spells CATSRQDQPQHF. CDR3 coding DNA: TGTGCCACCAGCAGGCAAGATCAGCCCCAGCATTTT. The full variable domain, rest sourced from reference TRBV15 and TRBJ1-5, is DAMVIQNPRYQVTQFGKPVTLSCSQTLNHNVMYWYQQKSSQAPKLLFHYYDKDFNNEADTPDNFQSRRPNTSFCFLDIRSPGLGDTAMYLCATSRQDQPQHFGDGTRLSIL.

The gene calls are TRBV5-1 and TRBJ2-3; 15 bases map to TRBD2. CDR1 SGHRS and CDR2 YFSETQ come from the germline V gene. The CDR3 runs to 17 residues. V was pared by 4 bases and J by 3 bases, with 6 bases of the junction left unmatched. The CDR3 here is CASSPGTSGRLTDTQYF. The CDR3 DNA follows: TGCGCCAGCAGCCCGGGGACTAGCGGGAGGTTGACAGATACGCAGTATTTT.